These 10 T cell receptor beta chains originate from one sample sequenced in a study of response to subunit inactivated influenza vaccine. Via MiXCR, TCRdb re-called the RT-PCR reads, giving one row per CDR3 protein. Of a few hundred thousand distinct CDR3 sequences listed, approximately 7.7% are singletons. Sequenced here: PBMCs from blood, sampled 23 months after vaccination. These TCRs come from a man between 50 and 69 years old who received an inactivated influenza vaccine.

The chain is built from TRBV28 and TRBJ2-7; D possibly corresponds to TRBD1 (6 bases). CDR3 length equals 14 residues. From germline, CDR1 is MDHEN and CDR2 SYDVKM. V was clipped by 3 bases and J by 2 bases, with 11 bases between them. CDR3 DNA sequence: TGTGCCAGCAGTTTTCACAGGGCTACCTACGAGCAGTACTTC. Protein sequence: CASSFHRATYEQYF.

J is TRBJ1-1 and V is TRBV28; TRBD1 matches 8 bases. Germline CDR1 reads MDHEN; CDR2 reads SYDVKM. The V gene end was trimmed by 3 bases and the J gene end by 1 base; junction bases not matched to a gene: 13. The CDR3 runs 18 residues. This chain's CDR3 is CASSFSGRGRGGNTEAFF. The CDR3 nucleotides are TGTGCCAGCAGTTTCTCGGGCAGGGGGCGAGGTGGGAACACTGAAGCTTTCTTT.

This sequence joins TRBV9 and TRBJ1-1, with 8 nucleotides matching TRBD1. Germline loops: CDR1 SGDLS, CDR2 YYNGEE. The V and J ends lost 3 bases and 7 bases, in that order; junction bases with no gene match: 5. There are 13 residues in the CDR3. CDR3 sequence (DNA): TGTGCCAGCAGCGGGACAGGGAAGAATGAAGCTTTCTTT. Translating it yields CASSGTGKNEAFF.

Only a few counts were recorded for this clonotype. The chain combines TRBV20-1 with TRBJ2-4; maybe TRBD1 (6 bases). CDR1 DFQATT and CDR2 SNEGSKA come from the germline V gene (reference sequence). The CDR3 has 14 residues. Trimming left V 4 bases short and J 9 bases short, with 19 bases between. The CDR3 DNA follows: TGCAGTGCTAAAGGAGGACAGTTGATGGGCATTCAGTACTTC. It codes for CSAKGGQLMGIQYF.

This rearrangement joins TRBV11-2 to TRBJ2-5; a weak D match, TRBD1 (5 bases). Trimming shortened V by 4 bases and J by 5 bases, and 14 bases separated the two germline ends. This CDR3 comprises 14 residues. In germline, CDR1 is SGHAT, CDR2 FQNNGV. This CDR3 is CASSSHWGTETQYF. CDR3 coding DNA: TGTGCCAGCAGCTCCCATTGGGGCACGGAGACCCAGTACTTC.

Only one count was recorded for this clonotype. The chain combines TRBV20-1 with TRBJ1-6, with 8 positions matching TRBD1. The CDR3 runs 13 residues. Germline V gene sequence: CDR1 DFQATT, CDR2 SNEGSKA (reference sequence). With 5 bases clipped from V and 9 bases from J, the junction kept 6 bases outside the gene matches. The CDR3 protein is CSALDRESSPLHF. CDR3 nucleotide sequence: TGCAGTGCTTTGGACAGGGAGAGTTCACCCCTCCACTTT.

The V and J genes are TRBV12-3 or TRBV12-4 and TRBJ1-4; possible D gene TRBD1, 6 bases. Between the trimmed V and J ends, which lost 5 bases and 2 bases, there was a span of 9 bases. The CDR3 has 14 residues. The DNA for the CDR3 is TGTGCCAGCAGTCCGGGACATACTAATGAAAAACTGTTTTTT. This gives the protein CASSPGHTNEKLFF.

At least ten counts were recorded for this clonotype. This chain links TRBV12-3 or TRBV12-4 with TRBJ2-1, with D possibly being TRBD1 (8 bases). Trimming took off 6 bases at V and 3 bases at J, with 15 bases between the two ends. The CDR3 is 15 residues long. In DNA, the CDR3 is TGTGCCAGCAGCCCGGGGGGACAGGTCTACAATGAGCAGTTCTTC. It yields the protein CASSPGGQVYNEQFF.

A few counts support this clonotype. V is TRBV15 and J is TRBJ2-1; 7 nucleotides agree with TRBD2. Unmatched junction bases numbered 6, after V lost 4 bases and J lost 3 bases. The CDR3 loop spans 15 amino acids. CDR1 LNHNV and CDR2 YYDKDF come from the germline V gene (reference sequence). This chain's CDR3 is CATSKRGAYYNEQFF. DNA of the CDR3: TGTGCCACCAGCAAGCGGGGAGCCTACTACAATGAGCAGTTCTTC.

This clonotype showed up many times. The chain links TRBV7-2 to TRBJ2-1, with D tentatively TRBD1 (6 bases). V was trimmed by 3 bases and J by 1 base, leaving 16 bases between them. This CDR3 is built from 17 residues. Germline assignment: CDR1 SGHTA and CDR2 FQGNSA. The CDR3: CASSFPTDSDSYNEQFF. As DNA, the CDR3 is TGTGCCAGCAGCTTCCCGACGGACAGTGATTCCTACAATGAGCAGTTCTTC.